The clone carrying this TCR beta chain was found many times. Its antigen is as yet unknown. This sample stems from a study of T cells in Graves' hyperthyroidism and ophthalmopathy. Germline V gives CDR1 SGHAT, CDR2 FQNNGV. This CDR3 has 14 residues. V lost 4 bases, J lost 2 bases, and 11 bases lay in between. Study-level results: Onset of ophthalmopathy came a median approximately 6.5 months after the model predicted it.

An absence of ophthalmopathy progression within 18 months meant stable Graves' hyperthyroidism. Amplification yielded TCR beta CDR3 regions, with RNA transcripts as the source. Using the HTBI primer set, a first-round RT-PCR was run on the TCR CDR3. A single record per CDR3 protein comes from TCRdb applying MiXCR to the multiplex PCR reads. The repertoire includes more than 500,000 distinct CDR3 sequences, around 15% of them detected once, and around 4% sits in the top ten. The V gene is TRBV11-2, the J gene TRBJ1-1; D ambiguous. This clonotype originated in a young woman with Graves' hyperthyroidism. The sequenced sample was blood. CDR3 DNA: TGTGCCAGCAGCTCCGGTTGGGGAAACACTGAAGCTTTCTTT. Protein sequence: CASSSGWGNTEAFF.